The TCR beta chain under discussion was sequenced for a study of vaccination effects on CD4 cells after COVID-19. Culture lasted around eleven days before CD4+ T cell isolation. Of the BNT162b2 and mRNA-1273 vaccines, participants received two doses of one or the other. Some clones are missing from TCRdb's copy, which holds only in-frame ones; the method was immunoSEQ multiplex PCR. The data contain tens of thousands of clones, 74% of them seen just once; the ten biggest clones take up 2.2%. This clone was counted between two and nine times. Its antigen is not identified. The sequence was obtained from a human donor who received a COVID-19 vaccine. This material consisted of CD4+ T cells from PBMCs cultured without peptide, taken after COVID-19 vaccination.

In DNA form, the CDR3 reads TGTGCCAGTAGTAGACAGAGCTCTGGGGCCAACGTCCTGACTTTC. Amino acid sequence: CASSRQSSGANVLTF. This chain links TRBV19 with TRBJ2-6, with D possibly matching TRBD1 (5 bases). With 4 bases removed from V and 0 bases from J, the gap between germline ends came to 7 bases. This CDR3 spans 15 amino acids. Germline lookup yields CDR1 LNHDA and CDR2 SQIVND (reference sequence).